Below are 7 T cell receptor beta chains sequenced from a single sample in a study of Ad26.COV2.S vaccination and SARS-CoV-2 variants. As to treatment: 19 received Ad26.COV2.S at low or high dose, single or two shots; a few received placebo; per-sample allocation not given. The study sampled participants on day 63 after the first vaccine or placebo injection. The method was immunoSEQ multiplex PCR; TCRdb's version includes in-frame clones alone and lacks a portion of them. The table shows around 300,000 clones, with around nine tenths occurring only once. The specimen was peripheral blood, collected in a trial of Ad26.COV2.S vaccine versus placebo. Receptors were obtained from a person between 18 and 65 years old who received the Ad26.COV2.S COVID-19 vaccine or a placebo.

V gene TRBV5-1 combines with J gene TRBJ1-1; 7 bases align to TRBD1. CDR1 is SGHRS, CDR2 YFSETQ, per germline. V was pared by 2 bases and J by 3 bases, with 4 bases of the junction left unmatched. CDR3 length equals 14 residues. CDR3 in DNA: TGCGCCAGCAGCTTACCAACAGGGGACACTGAAGCTTTCTTT. This gives the protein CASSLPTGDTEAFF.

The chain recombines TRBV11-3 with TRBJ1-1, with D hard to call. With 5 bases removed from V and 12 bases from J, the gap between germline ends came to 19 bases. The CDR3 is made up of 13 amino acids. CDR1 and CDR2 from the germline V gene are SGHNT and YENEEA. The CDR3 protein is CASSPGPEEVTFF. As DNA, the CDR3 is TGTGCCAGCAGCCCGGGCCCAGAAGAGGTCACTTTCTTT.

V and J are TRBV7-9 and TRBJ2-7; D might be TRBD2 (6 bases). Trimming took 0 bases from V and 0 from J, leaving 9 bases between them. Germline V lookup: CDR1 SEHNR, CDR2 FQNEAQ (reference sequence). The length of the CDR3 is 15 residues. For the CDR3, the DNA is TGTGCCAGCAGCTTAGCCCCTAGCGTCTCCTACGAGCAGTACTTC. As protein: CASSLAPSVSYEQYF.

The genes are TRBV7-2 and TRBJ1-5; no clear D gene. Deletions cut 5 bases from V and 7 bases from J, with 15 bases between. The CDR3 has 14 residues. CDR1 and CDR2 from the germline V gene are SGHTA and FQGNSA. The CDR3 is CASSPAGGGQPQHF. The CDR3 DNA sequence: TGTGCCAGCAGCCCAGCGGGTGGTGGGCAGCCCCAGCATTTT.

This clone was seen just once. The V call is TRBV27, the J call TRBJ2-7; 9 positions match TRBD1. V trimming: 6 bases; J trimming: 3 bases; junction bases outside the gene matches: 6. This CDR3 comprises 14 residues. Germline V gene data show CDR1 as MNHEY and CDR2 as SMNVEV (reference sequence). Written as DNA, the CDR3 is TGTGCCAGCAGGACCCAGGGACAGGGCTACGAGCAGTACTTC. Protein sequence: CASRTQGQGYEQYF.

The chain carries TRBV5-6 and TRBJ2-2; D could derive from TRBD1 or TRBD2 (5 bases each). CDR3 length equals 14 residues. V was trimmed by 4 bases and J by 2 bases, leaving 9 bases between them. Germline loops: CDR1 SGHDT, CDR2 YYEEEE. The CDR3 reads CASSIRDNTGELFF. CDR3 DNA: TGTGCCAGCAGCATCCGGGACAACACCGGGGAGCTGTTTTTT.

The rearrangement uses TRBV19 and TRBJ2-2; 9 bases are shared with TRBD2. The V segment lost 7 bases and the J segment 6 bases; nucleotides outside the gene matches: 6. CDR1 is LNHDA, CDR2 SQIVND, per germline (reference sequence). The CDR3 totals 14 residues. This CDR3 is CASTNSGSSGELFF. The CDR3 nucleotides read TGTGCCAGTACTAATAGCGGGAGCTCCGGGGAGCTGTTTTTT.